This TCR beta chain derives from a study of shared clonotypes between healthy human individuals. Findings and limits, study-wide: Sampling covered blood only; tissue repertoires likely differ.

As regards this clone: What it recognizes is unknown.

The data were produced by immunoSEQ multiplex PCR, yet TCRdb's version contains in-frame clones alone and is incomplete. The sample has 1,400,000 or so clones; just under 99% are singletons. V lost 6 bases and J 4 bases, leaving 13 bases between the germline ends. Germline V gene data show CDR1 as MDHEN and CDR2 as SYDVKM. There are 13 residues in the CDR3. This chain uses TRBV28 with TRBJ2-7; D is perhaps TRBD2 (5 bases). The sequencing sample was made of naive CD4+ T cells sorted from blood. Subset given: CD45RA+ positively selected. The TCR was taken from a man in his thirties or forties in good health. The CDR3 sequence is CASSYPPGYEQYF. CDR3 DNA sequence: TGTGCCAGCAGCTACCCCCCGGGGTACGAGCAGTACTTC.